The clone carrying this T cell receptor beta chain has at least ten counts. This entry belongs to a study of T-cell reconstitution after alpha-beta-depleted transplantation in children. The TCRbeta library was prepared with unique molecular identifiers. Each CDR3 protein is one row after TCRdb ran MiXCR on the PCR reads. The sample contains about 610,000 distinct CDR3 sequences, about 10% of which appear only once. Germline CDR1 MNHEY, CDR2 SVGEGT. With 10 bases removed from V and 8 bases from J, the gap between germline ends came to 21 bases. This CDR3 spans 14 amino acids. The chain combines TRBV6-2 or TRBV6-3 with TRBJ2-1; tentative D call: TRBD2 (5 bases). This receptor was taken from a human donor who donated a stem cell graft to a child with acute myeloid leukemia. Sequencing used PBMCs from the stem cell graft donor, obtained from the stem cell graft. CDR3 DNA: TGTGCCACCGGAGAAGGACTCCCGCTGGATGAGCAGTTCTTC. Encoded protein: CATGEGLPLDEQFF.